The 10 T cell receptor beta chains listed next were all sequenced from one sample in a study of blood T cell repertoires in COVID-19. Clones were sequenced by immunoSEQ multiplex PCR, and TCRdb holds only the in-frame ones, with some missing. Of about 140,000 clones listed, more than 75% are singletons. Sequencing was done on a sample of peripheral blood. The receptors come from a human donor in a cohort sampled during active COVID-19.

The chain combines TRBV3-1 (or the pseudogene TRBV3-2) with TRBJ2-2, with 7 bases matching TRBD2. The germline CDR1 and CDR2 sequences are LGHDT and YNNKEL (reference sequence). After removal of 5 bases from V and 6 bases from J, the junction contained 12 bases not matched to a gene. The CDR3 loop spans 16 amino acids. CDR3 protein: CASSSDKWTSPGELFF. The CDR3 coding sequence is TGTGCCAGCAGCTCCGACAAATGGACTAGTCCCGGGGAGCTGTTTTTT.

The chain combines TRBV7-2 with TRBJ1-3; D is possibly TRBD1 (6 bases). Between the trimmed V and J ends, which lost 1 base and 2 bases, there was a span of 12 bases. The CDR3 totals 16 residues. The germline V gene encodes CDR1 SGHTA and CDR2 FQGNSA. CDR3: CASSLVGGLTGNTIYF. The DNA of the CDR3 is TGTGCCAGCAGCTTAGTCGGGGGGCTTACTGGAAACACCATATATTTT. Looking up the rest from reference TRBV7-2 and TRBJ1-3 gives the full variable domain: GAGVSQSPSNKVTEKGKDVELRCDPISGHTALYWYRQSLGQGLEFLIYFQGNSAPDKSGLPSDRFSAERTGGSVSTLTIQRTQQEDSAVYLCASSLVGGLTGNTIYFGEGSWLTVV.

The J gene is TRBJ1-5, the V gene TRBV2, with D possibly matching TRBD1 (5 bases). V lost 5 bases and J lost 1, with 9 bases in between. Per the germline V gene, CDR1 is SNHLY and CDR2 is FYNNEI. This CDR3 region has 14 residues. CDR3 residues: CASSWEGSNQPQHF. CDR3 DNA sequence: TGTGCCAGCAGTTGGGAGGGGAGCAATCAGCCCCAGCATTTT.

CDR3 region: CASSEWEVSNQPQHF. CDR3 sequence (DNA): TGTGCCAGTAGTGAATGGGAGGTTAGCAATCAGCCCCAGCATTTT. The rearrangement joins TRBV19 to TRBJ1-5; D not resolved. The germline CDR1 and CDR2 sequences are LNHDA and SQIVND (reference sequence). The V end was cut by 5 bases, the J end by 0 bases, with 11 bases between. The CDR3 length is 15 residues.

This clone was detected only a few times. V is TRBV2 and J is TRBJ2-2; 8 nucleotides match TRBD2. Germline values: CDR1 SNHLY, CDR2 FYNNEI. The CDR3 extends over 15 amino acids. V lost 7 bases and J lost 5; bases outside the gene matches: 9. In DNA, the CDR3 is TGTGCCAGCAAGAGAGCGGGAGTCTTTACCGGGGAGCTGTTTTTT. This translates into CASKRAGVFTGELFF.

The CDR3 sequence: CASSSPGTGYYEQYF. The CDR3 DNA reads as TGTGCCAGCAGCTCGCCCGGGACAGGGTACTACGAGCAGTACTTC. V and J are TRBV11-2 and TRBJ2-7; 9 positions match TRBD1. This CDR3 has 15 residues. The V segment lost 4 bases and the J segment 3 bases; nucleotides outside the gene matches: 7. Germline loops: CDR1 SGHAT, CDR2 FQNNGV.

The genes are TRBV7-2 and TRBJ1-4; D gene ambiguous. Germline CDR1 and CDR2: SGHTA and FQGNSA. The CDR3 spans 15 residues. V was cut by 5 bases and J by 0 bases, with 10 bases left in between. CDR3 in amino acids: CASSRTGATNEKLFF. In DNA, the CDR3 is TGTGCCAGCAGCCGTACCGGGGCAACTAATGAAAAACTGTTTTTT.

The V call is TRBV30, the J call TRBJ2-1; D is perhaps TRBD1 (7 bases). CDR1 and CDR2 (germline): GTSNPN, SVGIG (reference sequence). This CDR3 comprises 14 residues. V lost 4 bases and J 10 bases, leaving 20 bases between the germline ends. CDR3 in amino acids: CAWKRTFQGGEQFF. CDR3 coding DNA: TGTGCCTGGAAAAGGACCTTCCAGGGGGGAGAGCAGTTCTTC.

This clone was detected once. The V and J genes are TRBV29-1 and TRBJ2-1; tentative D call: TRBD2 (5 bases). The CDR3 runs to 15 residues. V was trimmed by 7 bases and J by 0 bases, leaving 16 bases between them. The germline CDR1 and CDR2 sequences are SQVTM and ANQGSEA. As DNA, the CDR3 is TGCAGCGGCACCAAGCGGAAACTCTCCTACAATGAGCAGTTCTTC. It specifies CSGTKRKLSYNEQFF.

This clone was counted once. The gene calls are TRBV7-9 and TRBJ2-7; D ambiguous. With 4 bases removed from V and 2 bases from J, the gap between germline ends came to 6 bases. This CDR3 contains 12 residues. In germline, CDR1 is SEHNR, CDR2 FQNEAQ (reference sequence). As DNA, the CDR3 is TGTGCCAGCAGCTATCACACCTACGAGCAGTACTTC. This translates into CASSYHTYEQYF.